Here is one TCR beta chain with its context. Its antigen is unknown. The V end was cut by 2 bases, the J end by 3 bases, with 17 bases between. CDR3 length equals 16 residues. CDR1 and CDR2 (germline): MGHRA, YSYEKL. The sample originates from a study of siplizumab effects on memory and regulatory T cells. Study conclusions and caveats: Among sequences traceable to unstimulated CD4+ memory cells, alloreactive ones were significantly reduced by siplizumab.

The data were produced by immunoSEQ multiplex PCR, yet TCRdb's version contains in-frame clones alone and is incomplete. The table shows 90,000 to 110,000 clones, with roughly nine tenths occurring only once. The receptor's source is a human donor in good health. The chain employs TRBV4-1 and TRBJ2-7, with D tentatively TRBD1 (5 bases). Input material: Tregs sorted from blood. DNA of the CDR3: TGCGCCAGCAGCCAAACCCCCCGACAGTCAATCTACGAGCAGTACTTC. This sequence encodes CASSQTPRQSIYEQYF.